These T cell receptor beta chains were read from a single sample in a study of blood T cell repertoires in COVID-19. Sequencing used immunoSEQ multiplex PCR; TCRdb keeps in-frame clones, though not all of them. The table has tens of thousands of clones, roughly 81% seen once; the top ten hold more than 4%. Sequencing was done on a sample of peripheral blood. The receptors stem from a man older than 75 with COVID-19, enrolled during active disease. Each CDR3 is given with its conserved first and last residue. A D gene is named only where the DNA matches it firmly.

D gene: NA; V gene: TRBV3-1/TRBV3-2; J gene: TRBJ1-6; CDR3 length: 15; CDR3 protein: CASSLTGIGDSPLHF; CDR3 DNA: TGTGCCAGCAGTCTTACCGGGATTGGAGATTCACCCCTCCACTTT
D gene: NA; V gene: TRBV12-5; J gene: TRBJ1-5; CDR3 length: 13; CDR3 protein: CASGFGQNQPQHF; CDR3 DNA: TGTGCTAGTGGTTTTGGTCAGAATCAGCCCCAGCATTTT
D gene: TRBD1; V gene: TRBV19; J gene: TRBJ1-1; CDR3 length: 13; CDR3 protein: CASRAGGNPGAFF; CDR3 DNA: TGTGCCAGTAGGGCAGGGGGCAATCCCGGAGCTTTCTTT
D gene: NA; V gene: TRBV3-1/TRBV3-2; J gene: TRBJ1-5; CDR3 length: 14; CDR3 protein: CASSRGQSNQPQHF; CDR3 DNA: TGTGCCAGCAGCCGCGGACAGAGCAATCAGCCCCAGCATTTT
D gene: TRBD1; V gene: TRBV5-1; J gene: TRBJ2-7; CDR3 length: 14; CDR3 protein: CASSFRQGGYEQYF; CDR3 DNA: TGCGCCAGCAGCTTCAGACAGGGGGGCTACGAGCAGTACTTC
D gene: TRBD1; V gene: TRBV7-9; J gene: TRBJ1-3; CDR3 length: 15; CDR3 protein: CASSFDRVSGNTIYF; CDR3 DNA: TGTGCCAGCAGCTTCGACAGGGTCTCTGGAAACACCATATATTTT
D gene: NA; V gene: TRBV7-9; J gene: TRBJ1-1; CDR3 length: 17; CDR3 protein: CASTPGRVHLMNTEAFF; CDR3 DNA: TGTGCCAGCACCCCCGGGCGGGTTCACCTCATGAACACTGAAGCTTTCTTT
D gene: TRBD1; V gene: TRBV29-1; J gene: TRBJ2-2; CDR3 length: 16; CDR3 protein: CSVGPWDRGAGGELFF; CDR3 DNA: TGCAGCGTAGGCCCCTGGGACAGGGGAGCGGGCGGGGAGCTGTTTTTT
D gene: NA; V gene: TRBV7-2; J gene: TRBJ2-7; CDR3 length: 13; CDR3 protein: CASSFEGVGEQYF; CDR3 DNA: TGTGCCAGCAGCTTCGAGGGGGTCGGGGAGCAGTACTTC
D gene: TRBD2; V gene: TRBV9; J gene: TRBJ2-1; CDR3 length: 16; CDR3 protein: CASSPGLAEYYNEQFF; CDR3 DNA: TGTGCCAGCAGCCCGGGACTAGCAGAATACTACAATGAGCAGTTCTTC
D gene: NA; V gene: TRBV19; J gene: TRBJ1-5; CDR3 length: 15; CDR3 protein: CASSITRDKRQPQHF; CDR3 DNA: TGTGCCAGTAGTATAACACGGGACAAACGTCAGCCCCAGCATTTT
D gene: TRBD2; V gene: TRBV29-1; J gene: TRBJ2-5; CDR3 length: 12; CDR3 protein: CGGGGPEETQYF; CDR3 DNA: TGCGGTGGGGGAGGGCCGGAAGAGACCCAGTACTTC
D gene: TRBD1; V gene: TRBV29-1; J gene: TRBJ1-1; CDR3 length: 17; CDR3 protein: CSVPATTGPHGGTEAFF; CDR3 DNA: TGCAGCGTTCCCGCCACGACAGGGCCCCATGGTGGCACTGAAGCTTTCTTT
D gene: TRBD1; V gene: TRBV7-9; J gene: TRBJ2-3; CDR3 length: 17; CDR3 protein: CASSRGQSTLPTDTQYF; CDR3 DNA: TGTGCCAGCAGCAGGGGACAGTCAACTCTTCCCACAGATACGCAGTATTTT
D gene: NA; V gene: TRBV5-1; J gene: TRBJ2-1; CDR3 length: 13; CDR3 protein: CASSFFTTNEQFF; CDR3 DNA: TGCGCCAGCAGCTTTTTTACAACGAATGAGCAGTTCTTC
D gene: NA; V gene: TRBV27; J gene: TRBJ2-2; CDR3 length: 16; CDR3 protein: CASSLSIQHVAGELFF; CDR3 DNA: TGTGCCAGCAGTTTATCTATTCAACACGTTGCCGGGGAGCTGTTTTTT
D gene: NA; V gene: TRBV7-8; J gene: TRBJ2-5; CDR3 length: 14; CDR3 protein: CASSLYQGGKTQYF; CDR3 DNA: TGTGCCAGCAGCTTATACCAGGGTGGGAAGACCCAGTACTTC